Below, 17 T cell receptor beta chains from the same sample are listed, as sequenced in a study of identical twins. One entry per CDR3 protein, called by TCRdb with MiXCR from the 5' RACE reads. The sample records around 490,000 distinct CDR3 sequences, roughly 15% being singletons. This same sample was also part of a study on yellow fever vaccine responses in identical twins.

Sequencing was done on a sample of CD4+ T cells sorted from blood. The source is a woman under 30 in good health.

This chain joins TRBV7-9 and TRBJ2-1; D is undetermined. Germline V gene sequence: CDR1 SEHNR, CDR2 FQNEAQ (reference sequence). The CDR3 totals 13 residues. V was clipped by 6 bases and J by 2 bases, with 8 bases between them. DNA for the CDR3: TGTGCCAGCAGTTATAACACCTACAATGAGCAGTTCTTC. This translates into CASSYNTYNEQFF.

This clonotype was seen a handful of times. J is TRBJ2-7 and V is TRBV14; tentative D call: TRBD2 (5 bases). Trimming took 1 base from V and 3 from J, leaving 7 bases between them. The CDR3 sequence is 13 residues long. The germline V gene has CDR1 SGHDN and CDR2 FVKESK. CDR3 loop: CASSQGLIYEQYF. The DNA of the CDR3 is TGTGCCAGCAGCCAAGGACTAATCTACGAGCAGTACTTC.

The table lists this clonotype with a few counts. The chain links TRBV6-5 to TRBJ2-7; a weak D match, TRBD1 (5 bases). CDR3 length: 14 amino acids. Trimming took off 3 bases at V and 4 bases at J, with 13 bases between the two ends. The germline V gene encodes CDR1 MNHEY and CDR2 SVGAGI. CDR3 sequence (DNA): TGTGCCAGCAGTTATGTGGCGCAGGGTTACGAGCAGTACGTC. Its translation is CASSYVAQGYEQYV.

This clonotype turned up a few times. In DNA, the CDR3 is TGTGCCAGCAGCTTCCCCCCAGGGACAGGGTCCAACGAGCAGTACTTC. Amino acids: CASSFPPGTGSNEQYF. V and J are TRBV7-9 and TRBJ2-7, with 9 nucleotides matching TRBD1. Germline V lookup: CDR1 SEHNR, CDR2 FQNEAQ (reference sequence). V dropped 3 bases and J dropped 5; count of bases not matched to a gene: 11. The CDR3 is made up of 16 amino acids.

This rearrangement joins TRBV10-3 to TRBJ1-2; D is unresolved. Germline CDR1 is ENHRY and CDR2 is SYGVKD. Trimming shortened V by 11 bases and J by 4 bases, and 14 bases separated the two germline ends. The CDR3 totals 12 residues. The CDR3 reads CAVLNIGYGYTF. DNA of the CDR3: TGTGCCGTCCTTAACATCGGCTATGGCTACACCTTC.

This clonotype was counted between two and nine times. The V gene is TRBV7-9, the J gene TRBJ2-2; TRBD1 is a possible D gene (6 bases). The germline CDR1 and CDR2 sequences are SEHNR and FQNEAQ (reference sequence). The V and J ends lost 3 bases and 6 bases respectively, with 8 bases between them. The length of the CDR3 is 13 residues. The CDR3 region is CASSFRGAGELFF. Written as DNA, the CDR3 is TGTGCCAGCAGCTTCAGGGGCGCCGGGGAGCTGTTTTTT.

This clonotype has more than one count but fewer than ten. The CDR3 spells CASSWELGETQYF. CDR3 DNA: TGTGCCAGCAGCTGGGAACTAGGGGAGACCCAGTACTTC. V is TRBV5-6 and J is TRBJ2-5; tentatively, D is TRBD2 (5 bases). CDR3 size: 13 residues. The V and J ends lost 3 bases and 5 bases respectively, with 11 bases between them. Germline V gene sequence: CDR1 SGHDT, CDR2 YYEEEE.

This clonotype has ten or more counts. CDR3 DNA: TGTGCCAGCAGCTCGAGGGACAATGAGCAGTTCTTC. Amino acid sequence: CASSSRDNEQFF. This chain connects TRBV3-1 to TRBJ2-1; tentatively, D is TRBD2 (5 bases). The V end lost 5 bases, the J end lost 5 bases, and 7 bases lay between the germline ends. Germline CDR1 LGHDT, CDR2 YNNKEL (reference sequence). The CDR3 is made up of 12 amino acids.

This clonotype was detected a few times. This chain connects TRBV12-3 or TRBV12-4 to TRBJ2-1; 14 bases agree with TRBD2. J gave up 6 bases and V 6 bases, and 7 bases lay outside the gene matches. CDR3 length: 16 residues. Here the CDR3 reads CASSRGLAGGTNEQFF. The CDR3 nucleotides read TGTGCCAGCAGCCGAGGACTAGCGGGAGGTACCAATGAGCAGTTCTTC.

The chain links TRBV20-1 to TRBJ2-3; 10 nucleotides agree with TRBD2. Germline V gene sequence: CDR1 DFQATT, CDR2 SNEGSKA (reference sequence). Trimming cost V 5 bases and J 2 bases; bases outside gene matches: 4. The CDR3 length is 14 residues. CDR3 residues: CSAHSGGNTDTQYF. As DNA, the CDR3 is TGCAGTGCTCATAGCGGGGGGAACACAGATACGCAGTATTTT.

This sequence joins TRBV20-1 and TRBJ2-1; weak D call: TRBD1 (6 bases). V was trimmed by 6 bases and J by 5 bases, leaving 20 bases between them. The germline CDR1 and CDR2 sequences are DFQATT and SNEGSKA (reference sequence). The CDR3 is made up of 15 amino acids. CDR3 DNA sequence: TGCAGTGCAACCACAGGGATCGGAAGCGACAATGAGCAGTTCTTC. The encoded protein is CSATTGIGSDNEQFF.

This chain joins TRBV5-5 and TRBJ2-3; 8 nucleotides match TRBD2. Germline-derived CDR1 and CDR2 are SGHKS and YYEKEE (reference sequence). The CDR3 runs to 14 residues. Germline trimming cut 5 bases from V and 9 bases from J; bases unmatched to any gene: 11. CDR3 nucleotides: TGTGCCAGCAGTTTAGCGGGGTCCATAGGGACGCAGTATTTT. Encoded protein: CASSLAGSIGTQYF.

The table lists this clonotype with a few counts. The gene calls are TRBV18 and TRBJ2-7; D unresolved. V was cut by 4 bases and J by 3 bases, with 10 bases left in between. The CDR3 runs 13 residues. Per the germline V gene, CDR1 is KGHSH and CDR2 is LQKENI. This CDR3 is CASSLGVIYEQYV. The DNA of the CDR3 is TGTGCCAGCTCACTTGGGGTAATCTACGAGCAGTACGTC.

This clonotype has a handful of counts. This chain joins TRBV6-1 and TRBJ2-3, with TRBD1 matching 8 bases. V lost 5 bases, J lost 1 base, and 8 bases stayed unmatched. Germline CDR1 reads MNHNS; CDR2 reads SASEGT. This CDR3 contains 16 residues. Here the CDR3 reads CASSTLPGQGTDTQYF. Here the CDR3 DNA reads TGTGCCAGCAGTACCCTCCCGGGACAGGGCACAGATACGCAGTATTTT.

This chain's CDR3 is CASSSGVGSYNEQFF. CDR3 DNA: TGCGCCAGCAGCTCAGGGGTTGGGTCCTACAATGAGCAGTTCTTC. This rearrangement joins TRBV5-1 to TRBJ2-1; possibly TRBD1 for D (6 bases). Trimming took 3 bases from V and 1 from J, leaving 11 bases between them. The CDR3 extends over 15 amino acids. From germline, CDR1 is SGHRS and CDR2 YFSETQ.

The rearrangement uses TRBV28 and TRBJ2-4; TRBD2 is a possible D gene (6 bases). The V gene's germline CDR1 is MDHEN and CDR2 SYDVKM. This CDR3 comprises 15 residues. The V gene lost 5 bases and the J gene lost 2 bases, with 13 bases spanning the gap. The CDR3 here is CASSATGSSKNIQYF. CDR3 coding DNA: TGTGCCAGCAGTGCGACCGGGAGCTCCAAAAACATTCAGTACTTC.

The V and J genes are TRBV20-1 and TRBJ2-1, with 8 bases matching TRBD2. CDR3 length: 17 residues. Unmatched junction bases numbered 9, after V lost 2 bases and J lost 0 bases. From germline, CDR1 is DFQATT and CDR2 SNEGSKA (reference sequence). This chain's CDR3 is CSARPSGSRSSYNEQFF. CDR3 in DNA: TGCAGTGCTAGACCCAGCGGGAGTAGAAGCTCCTACAATGAGCAGTTCTTC.